Below, 9 T cell receptor beta chains from the same sample are listed, as sequenced in a study of neurological immune-mediated disorders. TCRdb recomputed calls from the 5' RACE reads with MiXCR, one row per CDR3 protein. The data show fewer than 30,000 distinct CDR3 sequences, with over 6.5% seen just once and under 5.5% held by the top ten. The sequenced sample consisted of PBMCs. Receptor source: a woman between 40 and 55 years old in good health.

This clonotype is classed as medium-sized. The gene calls are TRBV27 and TRBJ2-4; 9 bases match TRBD1. This CDR3 spans 14 amino acids. V lost 7 bases to trimming and J lost 6 bases; unmatched junction nucleotides: 7. The germline gives CDR1 MNHEY, CDR2 SMNVEV (reference sequence). Here the CDR3 DNA reads TGTGCCAGCACCCGACCGGGACAGGGAAACATTCAGTACTTC. It is translated as CASTRPGQGNIQYF.

This clonotype showed up many times. J is TRBJ2-2 and V is TRBV25-1, with D tentatively TRBD1 (6 bases). Between the trimmed V and J ends, which lost 6 bases and 5 bases, there was a span of 10 bases. Germline V gives CDR1 MGHDK, CDR2 SYGVNS. The CDR3 runs 13 residues. In DNA, the CDR3 is TGTGCCAGCAGCGACAGGTTTACCGGGGAGCTGTTTTTT. Translated, it gives CASSDRFTGELFF.

The rearrangement links TRBV29-1 to TRBJ2-7; TRBD1 matches 7 bases. Germline lookup yields CDR1 SQVTM and CDR2 ANQGSEA. Trimming took 3 bases from V and 0 from J; bases not matched to a gene: 2. The CDR3 runs to 13 residues. CDR3: CSVERTGSYEQYF. In DNA form, the CDR3 reads TGCAGCGTTGAGAGGACAGGCTCCTACGAGCAGTACTTC.

This clonotype was counted many times. This chain connects TRBV5-6 to TRBJ1-1; 9 positions agree with TRBD1. The CDR3 has 15 residues. The V gene's germline CDR1 is SGHDT and CDR2 YYEEEE. The trim removed 4 bases at V and 5 bases at J, leaving 9 bases unmatched. As DNA, the CDR3 is TGTGCCAGCAGCCTCCTGGGACAGGGAAAAACTGAAGCTTTCTTT. Translation: CASSLLGQGKTEAFF.

In its sample, this clonotype was seen many times. V gene TRBV29-1 combines with J gene TRBJ1-5; D ambiguous. Germline V CDR1 and CDR2: SQVTM, ANQGSEA. With 6 bases removed from V and 1 base from J, the gap between germline ends came to 10 bases. The CDR3 has 13 residues. Written as DNA, the CDR3 is TGCAGCGTCGCTGACGCAAGCAATCAGCCCCAGCATTTT. Amino acids: CSVADASNQPQHF.

There are many counts of this clonotype. V and J are TRBV12-3 or TRBV12-4 and TRBJ1-2; no clear D gene. CDR3 length: 13 residues. V was cut by 3 bases and J by 4 bases, with 9 bases left in between. The CDR3 region has the DNA TGTGCCAGCAGTTTGGACCGGAGCTATGGCTACACCTTC. Translated: CASSLDRSYGYTF.

This clonotype occurred many times. This chain uses TRBV4-3 with TRBJ1-4, with 7 bases aligning to TRBD1. Unmatched junction bases numbered 6, after V lost 4 bases and J lost 4 bases. From germline, CDR1 is LGHNA and CDR2 YSLEER. The CDR3 totals 15 residues. The CDR3: CASSRDRASNEKLFF. CDR3 nucleotide sequence: TGCGCCAGCAGCCGAGACAGGGCCAGTAATGAAAAACTGTTTTTT.

This clonotype was detected many times. The chain uses TRBV20-1 and TRBJ2-7, with 9 bases fitting TRBD1. After removal of 6 bases from V and 3 bases from J, the junction contained 9 bases not matched to a gene. The germline V gene has CDR1 DFQATT and CDR2 SNEGSKA (reference sequence). The CDR3 consists of 14 residues. CDR3 in amino acids: CSAIGQGNIYEQYF. The CDR3 bases are TGCAGTGCCATTGGACAGGGGAATATCTACGAGCAGTACTTC.

Ten or more counts support this clonotype. This chain links TRBV7-9 with TRBJ1-1; D is unresolved. Germline loops: CDR1 SEHNR, CDR2 FQNEAQ (reference sequence). V lost 5 bases to trimming and J lost 0 bases, with 10 bases between them. This CDR3 spans 14 amino acids. The CDR3, as DNA: TGTGCCAGCAGCCGCGTAGACATGAACACTGAAGCTTTCTTT. Translation: CASSRVDMNTEAFF.